The 5 T cell receptor beta chains listed next were all sequenced from one sample in a study of blood T cell repertoires in COVID-19 (dated by TCRdb to 2020 to 2021). Library generation was performed with the immunoSEQ multiplex PCR assay. What TCRdb holds here is the immuneACCESS table cut down to in-frame rearrangements. Part of the clones is not present; checked against another copy, under half of the missing clones reflect an unresolved V gene, and the others are unexplained. The sample table holds 430,000 or so clones, of which roughly 88% were seen once. Over 1.5% of the sample goes to the ten largest clones. The source material was PBMCs or T cells enriched from blood (not recorded which). The source is a woman in her 40s who had recovered from COVID-19.

This clone was counted once. This sequence joins TRBV11-2 and TRBJ1-1; no reliable D call. Trimming removed 2 bases from V and 4 bases from J, with 11 bases in between. The CDR3 contains 14 residues. Germline lookup yields CDR1 SGHAT and CDR2 FQNNGV. CDR3 region: CASSLLPGSTEAFF. The DNA for the CDR3 is TGTGCCAGCAGCTTACTCCCGGGTTCCACTGAAGCTTTCTTT. Drawing the rest from reference TRBV11-2 and TRBJ1-1, the complete variable domain is EAGVAQSPRYKIIEKRQSVAFWCNPISGHATLYWYQQILGQGPKLLIQFQNNGVVDDSQLPKDRFSAERLKGVDSTLKIQPAKLEDSAVYLCASSLLPGSTEAFFGQGTRLTVV.

This clone was seen only a few times. The chain joins TRBV7-2 to TRBJ2-1; D not resolved. Germline V gene data show CDR1 as SGHTA and CDR2 as FQGNSA. The CDR3 totals 14 residues. The V end was cut by 1 base, the J end by 4 bases, with 8 bases between. CDR3 region: CASSLEAVYNEQFF. CDR3 sequence (DNA): TGTGCCAGCAGCTTAGAGGCGGTTTACAATGAGCAGTTCTTC.

CDR3 sequence (DNA): TGTGCCAGCAGCTCCTATACTAGGGACAGGAGCAATCAGCCCCAGCATTTT. Protein sequence: CASSSYTRDRSNQPQHF. This chain connects TRBV7-9 to TRBJ1-5; 8 positions agree with TRBD1. In germline, CDR1 is SEHNR, CDR2 FQNEAQ (reference sequence). The junction had 9 bases not matched to a gene; V was cut back by 4 bases and J by 1 base. CDR3 length equals 17 residues. Drawing the rest from reference TRBV7-9 and TRBJ1-5, the complete variable domain is DTGVSQNPRHKITKRGQNVTFRCDPISEHNRLYWYRQTLGQGPEFLTYFQNEAQLEKSRLLSDRFSAERPKGSFSTLEIQRTEQGDSAMYLCASSSYTRDRSNQPQHFGDGTRLSIL.

The genes are TRBV30 and TRBJ1-2; D remains ambiguous. CDR1 is GTSNPN, CDR2 SVGIG, per germline (reference sequence). CDR3 length equals 11 residues. Trimming took off 7 bases at V and 2 bases at J, with 8 bases between the two ends. CDR3 in DNA: TGTGCCTCTAGACGGAACTATGGCTACACCTTC. This translates into CASRRNYGYTF.

The chain employs TRBV5-8 and TRBJ2-2; 11 bases are a match to TRBD2. CDR1 SGHTS and CDR2 YDEGEE come from the germline V gene. V trimming: 4 bases; J trimming: 3 bases; junction bases outside the gene matches: 8. The CDR3 contains 17 residues. The CDR3 DNA reads TGTGCCAGCAGCCCCCGACTAGCGGGAAGGTACACCGGGGAGCTGTTTTTT. It codes for CASSPRLAGRYTGELFF. The whole variable domain, remainder taken from reference TRBV5-8 and TRBJ2-2, is EAGVTQSPTHLIKTRGQQATLRCSPISGHTSVYWYQQALGLGLQFLLWYDEGEERNRGNFPPRFSGRQFPNYSSELNVNALELEDSALYLCASSPRLAGRYTGELFFGEGSRLTVL.